These 21 T cell receptor beta chains were all obtained from the same sample, sequenced in a study of blood T cell repertoires in COVID-19. Libraries were prepared by immunoSEQ multiplex PCR; TCRdb keeps only in-frame clonotypes and omits some of them. The sample holds about 150,000 clones, more than 65% seen once. The sequenced sample consisted of peripheral blood. Receptors originate from a man aged 60 to 75 with acute or convalescent COVID-19.

The rearrangement joins TRBV19 to TRBJ2-2; D is perhaps TRBD1 (6 bases). In germline, CDR1 is LNHDA, CDR2 SQIVND (reference sequence). Trimming pared 1 base from V and 9 bases from J, leaving 12 bases between. The CDR3 is 14 amino acids. The CDR3 is CASSIAGVTRELFF. CDR3 DNA: TGTGCCAGTAGTATAGCAGGGGTTACGAGGGAGCTGTTTTTT. Using reference TRBV19 and TRBJ2-2 for the parts outside the CDR3, the full variable domain is DGGITQSPKYLFRKEGQNVTLSCEQNLNHDAMYWYRQDPGQGLRLIYYSQIVNDFQKGDIAEGYSVSREKKESFPLTVTSAQKNPTAFYLCASSIAGVTRELFFGEGSRLTVL.

This chain uses TRBV10-3 with TRBJ1-6, with 7 positions matching TRBD1. The trim removed 10 bases at V and 8 bases at J, leaving 5 bases unmatched. Per the germline V gene, CDR1 is ENHRY and CDR2 is SYGVKD. This CDR3 is built from 12 residues. The CDR3 region is CASGTDYSPLHF. The CDR3 region has the DNA TGTGCCAGCGGGACAGACTATTCACCCCTCCACTTT.

This chain connects TRBV27 to TRBJ2-2; 8 nucleotides agree with TRBD1. CDR1 and CDR2 from the germline V gene are MNHEY and SMNVEV (reference sequence). This CDR3 spans 15 amino acids. V lost 6 bases, J lost 2 bases, and 5 bases stayed unmatched. CDR3 region: CASRSGTGNTGELFF. CDR3 nucleotides: TGTGCCAGCAGGTCCGGGACAGGAAACACCGGGGAGCTGTTTTTT.

This sequence joins TRBV18 and TRBJ2-7, with a tentative D call TRBD1 (6 bases). V was shortened by 0 bases and J by 2 bases, with 11 bases between the two germline ends. There are 15 residues in the CDR3. CDR1 and CDR2 from the germline V gene are KGHSH and LQKENI. The DNA of the CDR3 is TGTGCCAGCTCACCACCGGACAGAGGGGCCTACGAGCAGTACTTC. Its protein is CASSPPDRGAYEQYF.

The chain recombines TRBV6-7 with TRBJ2-7; the match to TRBD2 covers 8 bases. TRBV6-7 is designated an ORF whose function remains uncertain. The CDR3 contains 15 residues. V was clipped by 5 bases and J by 5 bases; unmatched bases: 11. The CDR3 is CASSPCWSGSHEQYF. The CDR3 DNA reads TGTGCCAGCAGTCCCTGTTGGAGCGGGAGCCACGAGCAGTACTTC.

This chain connects TRBV19 to TRBJ2-1, with a weak D call TRBD2 (5 bases). Trimming removed 5 bases at V and 3 bases at J, with 8 bases between. Germline CDR1 is LNHDA and CDR2 is SQIVND (reference sequence). CDR3 length: 13 residues. The CDR3 loop is CASSLAIYNEQFF. Here the CDR3 DNA reads TGTGCCAGTAGTCTAGCAATCTACAATGAGCAGTTCTTC.

This clone was observed a few times. This sequence joins TRBV27 and TRBJ1-2; 7 bases fit TRBD1. CDR3 length: 16 residues. The V and J ends lost 2 bases and 0 bases, in that order; junction bases with no gene match: 6. The germline gives CDR1 MNHEY, CDR2 SMNVEV (reference sequence). CDR3 sequence: CASSLGGQIANYGYTF. In nucleotides, the CDR3 is TGTGCCAGCAGTTTAGGGGGACAGATCGCTAACTATGGCTACACCTTC.

The chain combines TRBV18 with TRBJ2-3; 9 nucleotides match TRBD1. The CDR3 contains 13 residues. With 9 bases clipped from V and 2 bases from J, the junction kept 3 bases outside the gene matches. CDR1 and CDR2 from the germline V gene are KGHSH and LQKENI. The DNA for the CDR3 is TGTGCCAGTGGACAGGGGAACACAGATACGCAGTATTTT. This translates into CASGQGNTDTQYF. Using reference TRBV18 and TRBJ2-3 for the parts outside the CDR3, the full variable domain is NAGVMQNPRHLVRRRGQEARLRCSPMKGHSHVYWYRQLPEEGLKFMVYLQKENIIDESGMPKERFSAEFPKEGPSILRIQQVVRGDSAAYFCASGQGNTDTQYFGPGTRLTVL.

V is TRBV13 and J is TRBJ1-3, with D hard to call. Trimming cost V 5 bases and J 2 bases, with 7 bases left between them. Per germline, CDR1 PRHDT and CDR2 FYEKMQ (reference sequence). CDR3 size: 13 residues. DNA of the CDR3: TGTGCCAGCAGCGCACTGGCTGGAAACACCATATATTTT. Amino acids: CASSALAGNTIYF.

This chain joins TRBV29-1 and TRBJ2-7; 7 nucleotides agree with TRBD1. Germline V lookup: CDR1 SQVTM, CDR2 ANQGSEA. With 3 bases clipped from V and 6 bases from J, the junction kept 5 bases outside the gene matches. This CDR3 is 12 amino acids long. CDR3 sequence (DNA): TGCAGCGTTGAGGCAGGGGGTCTCGAGCAGTACTTC. Protein product: CSVEAGGLEQYF.

The J gene is TRBJ1-2, the V gene TRBV27, with TRBD1 identical over 7 bases. In germline, CDR1 is MNHEY, CDR2 SMNVEV (reference sequence). J was trimmed by 4 bases and V by 7 bases; bases with no gene match: 12. The CDR3 is made up of 15 amino acids. The CDR3 spells CASKRTLDRIYGYTF. The CDR3 nucleotides are TGTGCCAGCAAGCGAACTTTGGACAGGATCTATGGCTACACCTTC.

This clone turned up a few times. This chain connects TRBV27 to TRBJ1-1, with unresolved D. Trimming left V 3 bases short and J 4 bases short, with 9 bases between. The CDR3 covers 13 residues. Germline V lookup: CDR1 MNHEY, CDR2 SMNVEV (reference sequence). CDR3 sequence (DNA): TGTGCCAGCAGTTTTTCGGGGAGCACTGAAGCTTTCTTT. Amino acids: CASSFSGSTEAFF.

The rearrangement joins TRBV18 to TRBJ1-2; a possible D gene is TRBD1 (5 bases). CDR3 length: 13 amino acids. Deletions cut 5 bases from V and 6 bases from J, with 13 bases between. Germline CDR1 KGHSH, CDR2 LQKENI. This chain's CDR3 is CASSGAEVDGYTF. CDR3 DNA sequence: TGTGCCAGCTCAGGGGCCGAGGTGGATGGCTACACCTTC. Full variable domain (rest looked up from reference TRBV18 and TRBJ1-2): NAGVMQNPRHLVRRRGQEARLRCSPMKGHSHVYWYRQLPEEGLKFMVYLQKENIIDESGMPKERFSAEFPKEGPSILRIQQVVRGDSAAYFCASSGAEVDGYTFGSGTRLTVV.

This clone was counted a few times. The chain links TRBV12-3 or TRBV12-4 to TRBJ1-5, with 7 bases identical to TRBD1. V shed 5 bases and J 6 bases; nucleotides not matched to a gene: 4. The length of the CDR3 is 13 residues. CDR3 in DNA: TGTGCCAGCAGTCGACAGGGAGGTCAGCCCCAGCATTTT. It encodes CASSRQGGQPQHF.

This chain connects TRBV27 to TRBJ1-1, with D possibly TRBD1 on 5 matching bases. The germline CDR1 and CDR2 sequences are MNHEY and SMNVEV (reference sequence). V was clipped by 0 bases and J by 1 base, with 9 bases between them. The CDR3 has 15 amino acids. The chain's CDR3 is CASSLSNGGNTEAFF. Written as DNA, the CDR3 is TGTGCCAGCAGTTTATCGAACGGGGGGAACACTGAAGCTTTCTTT.

The chain carries TRBV29-1 and TRBJ2-5; 10 bases match TRBD1. Trimming removed 5 bases from V and 5 bases from J; junction bases left unmatched: 5. This CDR3 contains 13 residues. Germline CDR1 SQVTM, CDR2 ANQGSEA. The CDR3: CSVRQGAGETQYF. DNA for the CDR3: TGCAGCGTTCGACAGGGGGCAGGGGAGACCCAGTACTTC.

CDR3: CASTLGTLTDTQYF. CDR3 in DNA: TGTGCCAGCACCCTGGGGACTTTGACAGATACGCAGTATTTT. This rearrangement joins TRBV11-1 to TRBJ2-3; maybe TRBD2 (6 bases). CDR1 and CDR2 from the germline V gene are SGHAT and FQDESV (reference sequence). This CDR3 region has 14 residues. Trimming took off 7 bases at V and 3 bases at J, with 14 bases between the two ends. Filled out from reference TRBV11-1 and TRBJ2-3, the complete variable domain reads EAEVAQSPRYKITEKSQAVAFWCDPISGHATLYWYRQILGQGPELLVQFQDESVVDDSQLPKDRFSAERLKGVDSTLKIQPAELGDSAMYLCASTLGTLTDTQYFGPGTRLTVL.

V usage is TRBV2 and J usage is TRBJ2-2; 8 nucleotides align to TRBD2. The CDR3 consists of 14 residues. CDR1 and CDR2 (germline): SNHLY, FYNNEI. Unmatched junction bases numbered 5, after V lost 4 bases and J lost 7 bases. The CDR3 DNA is TGTGCCAGCAGTGGGGGACTAGTCGGCGGGGAGCTGTTTTTT. This gives the protein CASSGGLVGGELFF. The full variable domain, rest sourced from reference TRBV2 and TRBJ2-2, is EPEVTQTPSHQVTQMGQEVILRCVPISNHLYFYWYRQILGQKVEFLVSFYNNEISEKSEIFDDQFSVERPDGSNFTLKIRSTKLEDSAMYFCASSGGLVGGELFFGEGSRLTVL.

This chain joins TRBV5-1 and TRBJ2-5, with D possibly matching TRBD1 (6 bases). The CDR3 totals 14 residues. Trimming took 3 bases from V and 2 from J, leaving 11 bases between them. Germline CDR1 and CDR2: SGHRS and YFSETQ. The CDR3 coding sequence is TGCGCCAGCAGCTCCGGAGACAGGCAAGAGACCCAGTACTTC. This gives the protein CASSSGDRQETQYF.

The J gene is TRBJ1-2, the V gene TRBV6-6; 11 nucleotides line up with TRBD1. CDR1 and CDR2 from the germline V gene are MNHNY and SVGAGI (reference sequence). This CDR3 has 16 residues. The junction had 3 bases not matched to a gene; V was cut back by 0 bases and J by 3 bases. The CDR3 nucleotides read TGTGCCAGCAGTTACTCGGACAGGGGGCGCGACTATGGCTACACCTTC. Amino acid sequence: CASSYSDRGRDYGYTF.

The chain recombines TRBV5-1 with TRBJ2-7, with 8 bases identical to TRBD1. J lost 7 bases, V lost 0 bases, and 9 bases had no gene match. Germline CDR1 reads SGHRS; CDR2 reads YFSETQ. This CDR3 region has 15 residues. CDR3 coding DNA: TGCGCCAGCAGCTTGGAAGGGACAGGATTGTGGGAGCAGTACTTC. Protein product: CASSLEGTGLWEQYF.